This T cell receptor beta chain was captured in a study of CD8 T cells in ankylosing spondylitis. This CDR3 is 16 amino acids long. V was shortened by 0 bases and J by 7 bases, with 17 bases between the two germline ends. Germline V lookup: CDR1 SGHVS, CDR2 FQNEAQ. TCRdb independently ran MiXCR on the 5' RACE reads; one entry per CDR3 protein. The table has roughly 100,000 distinct CDR3 sequences, roughly 8.3% seen once; the top ten hold around 10%. This clonotype was seen repeatedly, ten times or more. This TCR came from a male donor with ankylosing spondylitis or in good health (not recorded which). Sequenced material: blood, either unsorted or a sorted T cell fraction (not recorded which). This chain joins TRBV7-8 and TRBJ2-3, with D perhaps matching TRBD2 (6 bases). CDR3 in DNA: TGTGCCAGCAGCTTAGCGCCCACCGGGGGAACTTATACGCAGTATTTT. It codes for CASSLAPTGGTYTQYF.